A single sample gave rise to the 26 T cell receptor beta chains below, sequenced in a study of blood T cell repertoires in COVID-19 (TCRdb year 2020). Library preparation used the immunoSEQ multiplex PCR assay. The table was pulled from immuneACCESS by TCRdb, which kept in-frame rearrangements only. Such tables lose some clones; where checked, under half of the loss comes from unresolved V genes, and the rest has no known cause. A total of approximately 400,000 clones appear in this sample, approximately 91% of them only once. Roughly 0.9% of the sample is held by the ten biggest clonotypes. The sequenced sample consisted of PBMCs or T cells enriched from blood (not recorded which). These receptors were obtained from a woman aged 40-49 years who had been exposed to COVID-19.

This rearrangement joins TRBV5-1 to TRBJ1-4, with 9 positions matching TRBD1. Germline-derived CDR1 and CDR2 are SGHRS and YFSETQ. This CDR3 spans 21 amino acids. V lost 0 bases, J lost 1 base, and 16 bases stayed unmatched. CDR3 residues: CASSLVPFPGTGRITNEKLFF. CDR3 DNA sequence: TGCGCCAGCAGCTTGGTGCCCTTTCCCGGGACAGGGCGGATAACTAATGAAAAACTGTTTTTT.

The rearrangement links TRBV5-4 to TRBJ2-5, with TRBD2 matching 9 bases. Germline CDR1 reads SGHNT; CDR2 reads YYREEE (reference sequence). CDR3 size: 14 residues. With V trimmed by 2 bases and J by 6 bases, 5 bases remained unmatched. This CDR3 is CASSLAGGLQTQYF. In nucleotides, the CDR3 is TGTGCCAGCAGCTTAGCGGGAGGTCTACAGACCCAGTACTTC.

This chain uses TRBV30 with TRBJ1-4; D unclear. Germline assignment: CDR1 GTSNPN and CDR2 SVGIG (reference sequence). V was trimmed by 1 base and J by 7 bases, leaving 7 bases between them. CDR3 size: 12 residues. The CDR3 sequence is CAWSASGEKLFF. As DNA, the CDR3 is TGTGCCTGGAGTGCCTCGGGTGAAAAACTGTTTTTT.

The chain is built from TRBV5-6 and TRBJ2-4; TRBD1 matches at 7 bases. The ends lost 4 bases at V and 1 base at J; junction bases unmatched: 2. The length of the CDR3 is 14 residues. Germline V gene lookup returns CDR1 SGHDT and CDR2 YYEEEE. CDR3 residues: CASSVQGAKNIQYF. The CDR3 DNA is TGTGCCAGCAGCGTACAGGGGGCCAAAAACATTCAGTACTTC.

The CDR3 bases are TGTGCCTGGAGTGATACAGGGGGACGGACTGAAGCTTTCTTT. The encoded protein is CAWSDTGGRTEAFF. The rearrangement joins TRBV30 to TRBJ1-1; 8 nucleotides match TRBD1. V was clipped by 1 base and J by 5 bases; unmatched bases: 6. Germline V gene lookup returns CDR1 GTSNPN and CDR2 SVGIG (reference sequence). The CDR3 spans 14 residues.

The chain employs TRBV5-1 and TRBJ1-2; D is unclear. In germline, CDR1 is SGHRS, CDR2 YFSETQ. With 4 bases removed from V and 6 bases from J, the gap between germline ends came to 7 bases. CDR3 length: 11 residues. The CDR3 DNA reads TGCGCCAGCAGCGCGGCAGATGGCTACACCTTC. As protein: CASSAADGYTF.

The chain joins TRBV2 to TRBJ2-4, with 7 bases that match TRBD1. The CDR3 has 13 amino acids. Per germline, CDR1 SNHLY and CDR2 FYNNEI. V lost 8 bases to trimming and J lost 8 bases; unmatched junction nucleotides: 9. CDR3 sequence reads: CASGSGTADIQYF. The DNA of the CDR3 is TGTGCCAGCGGATCCGGGACAGCAGACATTCAGTACTTC.

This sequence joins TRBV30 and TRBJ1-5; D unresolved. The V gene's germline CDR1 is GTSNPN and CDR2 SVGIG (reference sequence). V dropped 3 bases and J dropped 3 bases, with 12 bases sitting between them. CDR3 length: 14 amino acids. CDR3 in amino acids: CAWRGLGPNQPQHF. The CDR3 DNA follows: TGTGCCTGGAGAGGACTTGGGCCCAATCAGCCCCAGCATTTT.

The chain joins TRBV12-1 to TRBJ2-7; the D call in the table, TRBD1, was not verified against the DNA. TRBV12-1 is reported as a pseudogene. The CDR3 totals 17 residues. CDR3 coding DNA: TGTGCCAGCAGCTCCGGGACAGGCAGGGGCGCACGTTACGAGCAGTACTTC. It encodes CASSSGTGRGARYEQYF.

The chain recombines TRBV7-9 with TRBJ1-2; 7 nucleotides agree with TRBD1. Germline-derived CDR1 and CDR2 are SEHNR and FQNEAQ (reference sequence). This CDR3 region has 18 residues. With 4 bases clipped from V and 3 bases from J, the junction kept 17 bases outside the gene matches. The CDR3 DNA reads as TGTGCCAGCAGCTCTCTGATCACAGGGGTGACGTCCGACTATGGCTACACCTTC. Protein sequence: CASSSLITGVTSDYGYTF.

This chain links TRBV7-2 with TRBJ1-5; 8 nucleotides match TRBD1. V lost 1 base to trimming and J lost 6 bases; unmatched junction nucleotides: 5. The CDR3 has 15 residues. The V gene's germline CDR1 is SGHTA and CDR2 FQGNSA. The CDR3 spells CASSLVTGGGQPQHF. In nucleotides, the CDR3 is TGTGCCAGCAGCTTAGTTACAGGGGGTGGTCAGCCCCAGCATTTT.

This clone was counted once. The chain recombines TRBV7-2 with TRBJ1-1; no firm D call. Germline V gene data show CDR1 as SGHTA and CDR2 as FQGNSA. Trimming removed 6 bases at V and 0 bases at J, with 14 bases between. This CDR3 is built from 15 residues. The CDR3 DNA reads TGTGCCAGCAGTCCCAACGCGGGCATGAACACTGAAGCTTTCTTT. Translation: CASSPNAGMNTEAFF.

Written as DNA, the CDR3 is TGTGCCAGCAGCCTCGGACAGGGGGGAGTAGCTTTCTTT. Protein product: CASSLGQGGVAFF. V gene TRBV2 combines with J gene TRBJ1-1; 10 nucleotides align to TRBD1. The germline CDR1 and CDR2 sequences are SNHLY and FYNNEI. The CDR3 is made up of 13 amino acids. The J segment lost 10 bases and the V segment lost 6 bases, leaving 8 bases of the junction unmatched.

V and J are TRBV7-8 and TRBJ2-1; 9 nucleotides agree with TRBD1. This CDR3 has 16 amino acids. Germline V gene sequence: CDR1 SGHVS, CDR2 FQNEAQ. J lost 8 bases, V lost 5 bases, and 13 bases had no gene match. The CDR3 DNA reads TGTGCCAGCAGCCCCACTCCCGGGACAGGGTTCGATGAGCAGTTCTTC. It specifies CASSPTPGTGFDEQFF.

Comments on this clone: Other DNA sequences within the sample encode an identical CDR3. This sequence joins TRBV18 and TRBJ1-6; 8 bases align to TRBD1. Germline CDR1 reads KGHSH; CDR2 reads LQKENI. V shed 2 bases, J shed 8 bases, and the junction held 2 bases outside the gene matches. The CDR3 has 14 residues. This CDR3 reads CASSPGTGYSPLHF. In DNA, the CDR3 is TGTGCCAGCTCACCAGGGACAGGCTATTCACCCCTCCACTTT. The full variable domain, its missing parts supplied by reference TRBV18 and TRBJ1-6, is NAGVMQNPRHLVRRRGQEARLRCSPMKGHSHVYWYRQLPEEGLKFMVYLQKENIIDESGMPKERFSAEFPKEGPSILRIQQVVRGDSAAYFCASSPGTGYSPLHFGNGTRLTVT.

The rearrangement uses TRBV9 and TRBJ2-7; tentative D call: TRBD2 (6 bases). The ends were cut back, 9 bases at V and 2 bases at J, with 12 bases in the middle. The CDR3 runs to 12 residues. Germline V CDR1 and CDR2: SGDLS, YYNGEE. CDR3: CATAGTAYEQYF. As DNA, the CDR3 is TGTGCCACGGCGGGGACCGCCTACGAGCAGTACTTC. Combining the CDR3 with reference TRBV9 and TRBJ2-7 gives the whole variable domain DSGVTQTPKHLITATGQRVTLRCSPRSGDLSVYWYQQSLDQGLQFLIQYYNGEERAKGNILERFSAQQFPDLHSELNLSSLELGDSALYFCATAGTAYEQYFGPGTRLTVT.

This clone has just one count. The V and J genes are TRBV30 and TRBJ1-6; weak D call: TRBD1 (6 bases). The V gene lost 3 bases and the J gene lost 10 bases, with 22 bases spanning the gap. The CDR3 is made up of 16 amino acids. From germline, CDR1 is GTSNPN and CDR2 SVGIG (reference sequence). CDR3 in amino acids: CAWSRPWTARQSPLHF. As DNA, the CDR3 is TGTGCCTGGAGCCGACCATGGACAGCCCGCCAATCACCCCTCCACTTT.

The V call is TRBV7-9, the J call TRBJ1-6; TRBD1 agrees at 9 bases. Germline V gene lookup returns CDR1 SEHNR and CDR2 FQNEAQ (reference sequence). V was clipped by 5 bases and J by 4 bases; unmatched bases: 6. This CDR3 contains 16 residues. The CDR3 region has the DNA TGTGCCAGCAGCATGACAGGGGGAACTTATAATTCACCCCTCCACTTT. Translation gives CASSMTGGTYNSPLHF.

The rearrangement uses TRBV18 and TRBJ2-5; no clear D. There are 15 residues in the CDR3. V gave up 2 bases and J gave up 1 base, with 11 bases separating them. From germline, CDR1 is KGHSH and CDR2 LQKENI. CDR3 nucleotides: TGTGCCAGCTCACCATTATCACACACCCAAGAGACCCAGTACTTC. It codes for CASSPLSHTQETQYF.

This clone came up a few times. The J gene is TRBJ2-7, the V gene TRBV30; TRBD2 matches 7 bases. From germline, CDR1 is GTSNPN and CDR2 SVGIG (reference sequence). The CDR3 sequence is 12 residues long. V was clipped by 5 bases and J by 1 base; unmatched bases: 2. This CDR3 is CAWDGGSYEQYF. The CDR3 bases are TGTGCCTGGGACGGGGGGTCCTACGAGCAGTACTTC.

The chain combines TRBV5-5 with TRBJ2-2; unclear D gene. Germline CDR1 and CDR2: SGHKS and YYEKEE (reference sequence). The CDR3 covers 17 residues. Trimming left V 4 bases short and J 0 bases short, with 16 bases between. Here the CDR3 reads CASSTLSARTNTGELFF. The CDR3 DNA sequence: TGTGCCAGCAGCACCCTCTCCGCCAGGACGAACACCGGGGAGCTGTTTTTT.

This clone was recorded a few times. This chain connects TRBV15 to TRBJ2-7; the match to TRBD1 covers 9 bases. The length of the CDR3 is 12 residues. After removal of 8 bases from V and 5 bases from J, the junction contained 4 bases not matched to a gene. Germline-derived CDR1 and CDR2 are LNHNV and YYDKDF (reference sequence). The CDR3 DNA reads TGTGCCACCGCGGGACAGGGCCACGAGCAGTACTTC. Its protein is CATAGQGHEQYF.

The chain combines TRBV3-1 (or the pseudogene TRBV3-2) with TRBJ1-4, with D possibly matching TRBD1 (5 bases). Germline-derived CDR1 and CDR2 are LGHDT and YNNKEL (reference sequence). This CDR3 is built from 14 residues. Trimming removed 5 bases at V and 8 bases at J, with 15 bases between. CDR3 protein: CASSLTRAWEKLFF. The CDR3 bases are TGTGCCAGCAGCTTGACCAGGGCTTGGGAAAAACTGTTTTTT.

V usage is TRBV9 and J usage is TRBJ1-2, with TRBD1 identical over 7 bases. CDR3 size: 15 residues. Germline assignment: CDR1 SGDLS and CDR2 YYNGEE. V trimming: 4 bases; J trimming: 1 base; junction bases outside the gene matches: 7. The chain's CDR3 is CASSTTGVYNYGYTF. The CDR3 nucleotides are TGTGCCAGCAGCACAACAGGGGTCTATAACTATGGCTACACCTTC.

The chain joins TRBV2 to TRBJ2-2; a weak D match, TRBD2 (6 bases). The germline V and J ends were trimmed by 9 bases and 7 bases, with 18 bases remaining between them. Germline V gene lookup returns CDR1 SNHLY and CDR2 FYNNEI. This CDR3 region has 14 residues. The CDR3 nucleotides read TGTGCCAGGGGGAGTAGCGGCCCTCACGGGGAGCTGTTTTTT. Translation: CARGSSGPHGELFF.

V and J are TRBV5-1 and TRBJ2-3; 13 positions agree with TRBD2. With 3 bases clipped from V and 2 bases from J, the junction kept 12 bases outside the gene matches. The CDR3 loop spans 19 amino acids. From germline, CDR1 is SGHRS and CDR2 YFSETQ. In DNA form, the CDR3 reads TGCGCCAGCAGCTCCACCCCTAAGACTAGCGGGGGGATCACAGATACGCAGTATTTT. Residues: CASSSTPKTSGGITDTQYF.